This T cell receptor beta chain stems from a study of identical twins. Germline V gives CDR1 SGHRS, CDR2 YFSETQ. V was cut by 1 base and J by 6 bases, with 17 bases left in between. This CDR3 region has 15 residues. In this sample, this clonotype turned up many times. MiXCR was run by TCRdb on the 5' RACE reads, yielding one entry per CDR3 protein. This table holds 450,000 to 650,000 distinct CDR3 sequences, around 9.6% found once. The same data also went into a second study, on yellow fever vaccine responses in identical twins.

This chain connects TRBV5-1 to TRBJ2-7; perhaps TRBD1 as D (6 bases). The specimen sequenced was PBMCs. The TCR sequence derives from a woman between 18 and 29 years old in good health. As DNA, the CDR3 is TGCGCCAGCAGCTTGAAACCCACAGGGCACAGCGAGCAGTACTTC. Translating gives CASSLKPTGHSEQYF.